This T cell receptor beta chain was observed in a study of shared clonotypes between healthy human individuals. Study in general: The study drew on a couple of women and a few men aged 18 to 49 as donors. Each donor's CD8 memory used one plate, CD8 naive two, each CD4 subset three. Study findings and constraints: A few donors held around 5% of naive CD4 clonotypes in common.

The data were produced by immunoSEQ multiplex PCR, yet TCRdb's version contains in-frame clones alone and is incomplete. Of roughly 640,000 clones in the sample, over 65% were seen once. Comments on this clone: Its antigen is not known.

The CDR3 is 15 residues long. The germline V and J ends were trimmed by 0 bases and 1 base, with 6 bases remaining between them. Germline CDR1 and CDR2: LNHDA and SQIVND (reference sequence). The V call is TRBV19, the J call TRBJ2-2; unclear D gene. Material for sequencing was memory CD4+ T cells sorted from blood. Specified subset: CD45RA-negative fraction. The receptor was derived from a young woman in good health. The CDR3 region is CASSIDLRNTGELFF. The CDR3 region has the DNA TGTGCCAGTAGTATAGATCTCAGGAACACCGGGGAGCTGTTTTTT.